This passage covers 21 T cell receptor beta chains from one sample sequenced in a study of blood T cell repertoires in COVID-19. Data came from immunoSEQ multiplex PCR; TCRdb stores just in-frame clones and leaves some out. Of roughly 250,000 clones listed, more than 80% are singletons. The sequenced sample consisted of PBMCs or T cells enriched from blood (not recorded which). Receptors originate from a man aged 50 to 59 who had been exposed to COVID-19.

The chain uses TRBV3-1 (or the pseudogene TRBV3-2) and TRBJ2-2, with TRBD2 matching 8 bases. The CDR3 extends over 16 amino acids. The ends lost 2 bases at V and 5 bases at J; junction bases unmatched: 7. CDR1 and CDR2 from the germline V gene are LGHDT and YNNKEL (reference sequence). The CDR3 DNA sequence: TGTGCCAGCAGCCAATGGCCAGCGGGAGTAACCGGGGAGCTGTTTTTT. Translating gives CASSQWPAGVTGELFF.

The chain combines TRBV3-1 (or the pseudogene TRBV3-2) with TRBJ2-1; 8 bases map to TRBD2. This CDR3 comprises 16 residues. Germline CDR1 and CDR2: LGHDT and YNNKEL (reference sequence). With V trimmed by 0 bases and J by 8 bases, 9 bases remained unmatched. The CDR3 DNA reads as TGTGCCAGCAGCCAAGATCGGGGGGGGCTTAGCGATGAGCAGTTCTTC. Translation gives CASSQDRGGLSDEQFF.

V usage is TRBV27 and J usage is TRBJ2-1, with D tentatively TRBD2 (6 bases). The CDR3 totals 14 residues. Trimming removed 5 bases at V and 6 bases at J, with 14 bases between. Looked up from germline, CDR1 is MNHEY and CDR2 is SMNVEV (reference sequence). The CDR3 DNA follows: TGTGCCAGCAGTCCCCGGTGGAGGGCCAATGAGCAGTTCTTC. Translating it yields CASSPRWRANEQFF.

V usage is TRBV7-3 and J usage is TRBJ2-3, with 8 bases aligning to TRBD1. The CDR3 has 14 residues. V trimming: 5 bases; J trimming: 0 bases; junction bases outside the gene matches: 1. Germline lookup yields CDR1 SGHTA and CDR2 FQGTGA. CDR3 DNA sequence: TGTGCCAGCAGCAGGGACAGGAGCACAGATACGCAGTATTTT. Its translation: CASSRDRSTDTQYF.

This clone is a singleton in its sample. The rearrangement links TRBV5-1 to TRBJ2-7; the match to TRBD2 covers 7 bases. The trim removed 4 bases at V and 4 bases at J, leaving 8 bases unmatched. The length of the CDR3 is 14 residues. Per germline, CDR1 SGHRS and CDR2 YFSETQ. In nucleotides, the CDR3 is TGCGCCAGCAGCCCCGGGGGTAGCGGGTACGAGCAGTACGTC. Translating gives CASSPGGSGYEQYV.

The chain uses TRBV5-5 and TRBJ2-1; tentatively, D is TRBD1 (6 bases). The V gene lost 0 bases and the J gene lost 4 bases, with 11 bases spanning the gap. Germline values: CDR1 SGHKS, CDR2 YYEKEE (reference sequence). The CDR3 length is 15 residues. The CDR3 region has the DNA TGTGCCAGCAGCTTGGGACAGGTTCGTTACAATGAGCAGTTCTTC. This gives the protein CASSLGQVRYNEQFF.

The chain joins TRBV7-8 to TRBJ1-5; D gene ambiguous. Trimming shortened V by 6 bases and J by 5 bases, and 11 bases separated the two germline ends. The CDR3 length is 13 residues. Germline values: CDR1 SGHVS, CDR2 FQNEAQ. This chain's CDR3 is CASRSSSDQPQHF. The CDR3 DNA sequence: TGTGCCAGCAGATCCTCCAGCGATCAGCCCCAGCATTTT.

This clone was observed a handful of times. The sample contains more than one DNA sequence encoding this CDR3. The chain joins TRBV28 to TRBJ1-2; weak D call: TRBD1 (5 bases). This CDR3 has 12 amino acids. V was cut by 2 bases and J by 4 bases, with 5 bases left in between. Germline V gene data show CDR1 as MDHEN and CDR2 as SYDVKM. CDR3 sequence (DNA): TGTGCCAGCAGTTTAGACAGCTATGGCTACACCTTC. Protein product: CASSLDSYGYTF.

This clone was seen a single time. The rearrangement joins TRBV5-6 to TRBJ2-3; TRBD1 might be the D (6 bases). V was pared by 1 base and J by 10 bases, with 13 bases between. This CDR3 contains 13 residues. CDR1 and CDR2 from the germline V gene are SGHDT and YYEEEE. The CDR3 reads CASSLKSGDAQYF. The CDR3 DNA reads as TGTGCCAGCAGCTTGAAGTCAGGGGACGCGCAGTATTTT.

J is TRBJ1-1 and V is TRBV7-6; 7 bases align to TRBD1. The V gene's germline CDR1 is SGHVS and CDR2 FNYEAQ. The trim removed 3 bases at V and 1 base at J, leaving 5 bases unmatched. The length of the CDR3 is 15 residues. The chain's CDR3 is CASSLLGQANTEAFF. Written as DNA, the CDR3 is TGTGCCAGCAGCTTGCTAGGACAGGCGAACACTGAAGCTTTCTTT.

V usage is TRBV2 and J usage is TRBJ2-5; the match to TRBD1 covers 8 bases. Germline loops: CDR1 SNHLY, CDR2 FYNNEI. J was trimmed by 3 bases and V by 0 bases; bases with no gene match: 0. The CDR3 has 14 residues. The CDR3 protein is CASSEATGEETQYF. CDR3 coding DNA: TGTGCCAGCAGTGAAGCGACAGGGGAAGAGACCCAGTACTTC.

The chain recombines TRBV29-1 with TRBJ1-1; possible D gene TRBD1, 6 bases. Germline values: CDR1 SQVTM, CDR2 ANQGSEA. CDR3 length: 12 residues. Trimming cost V 7 bases and J 6 bases, with 15 bases left between them. CDR3 sequence (DNA): TGCAGCGAGACAGGAGGCCCCGCTGAAGCTTTCTTT. Its protein is CSETGGPAEAFF.

The rearrangement uses TRBV5-1 and TRBJ2-7, with D possibly TRBD1 on 6 matching bases. CDR3 length: 15 amino acids. Germline-derived CDR1 and CDR2 are SGHRS and YFSETQ. V lost 4 bases and J 4 bases, leaving 18 bases between the germline ends. The CDR3 sequence: CASSPVAAGAYEQYF. CDR3 sequence (DNA): TGCGCCAGCAGCCCAGTTGCAGCAGGGGCATACGAGCAGTACTTC.

This CDR3 is CASSSQGLEPQHF. As DNA, the CDR3 is TGTGCCAGCAGCTCCCAGGGGCTGGAGCCCCAGCATTTT. The V call is TRBV5-6, the J call TRBJ1-5; TRBD1 might be the D (6 bases). V was clipped by 3 bases and J by 8 bases, with 12 bases between them. Germline V gives CDR1 SGHDT, CDR2 YYEEEE. This CDR3 comprises 13 residues.

The gene calls are TRBV5-1 and TRBJ1-1, with D possibly matching TRBD1 (5 bases). This CDR3 is 14 amino acids long. Per the germline V gene, CDR1 is SGHRS and CDR2 is YFSETQ. V shed 0 bases and J shed 4 bases, with 10 bases lying between them. CDR3: CASSLVQDATEAFF. CDR3 bases: TGCGCCAGCAGCTTGGTACAGGATGCCACTGAAGCTTTCTTT. Together with reference TRBV5-1 and TRBJ1-1, the CDR3 gives the full variable domain: KAGVTQTPRYLIKTRGQQVTLSCSPISGHRSVSWYQQTPGQGLQFLFEYFSETQRNKGNFPGRFSGRQFSNSRSEMNVSTLELGDSALYLCASSLVQDATEAFFGQGTRLTVV.

The chain recombines TRBV7-2 with TRBJ1-3; D perhaps matches TRBD1 (6 bases). CDR3 size: 15 residues. Trimming stripped 2 bases from V and 4 bases from J, with 12 bases between. CDR1 is SGHTA and CDR2 is FQGNSA in the germline V gene. CDR3 sequence reads: CASSLFWGPGNTIYF. The CDR3 nucleotides read TGTGCCAGCAGCTTATTTTGGGGGCCAGGAAACACCATATATTTT.

The genes are TRBV27 and TRBJ1-2; 10 positions agree with TRBD1. This CDR3 is 15 amino acids long. The trim removed 4 bases at V and 4 bases at J, leaving 6 bases unmatched. Germline V gene sequence: CDR1 MNHEY, CDR2 SMNVEV (reference sequence). CDR3 nucleotides: TGTGCCAGCAGTTCACCGGGACAGGGGTCCTATGGCTACACCTTC. It codes for CASSSPGQGSYGYTF.

The chain recombines TRBV24-1 with TRBJ2-1; 14 bases are a match to TRBD2. The CDR3 loop spans 18 amino acids. V shed 2 bases and J 0 bases; nucleotides not matched to a gene: 2. CDR1 is KGHDR, CDR2 SFDVKD, per germline. The DNA for the CDR3 is TGTGCCACCAGTGATTCGGGGACTAGCGGGAGCTCCTACAATGAGCAGTTCTTC. This encodes CATSDSGTSGSSYNEQFF.

The sample holds one count of this clone. This rearrangement joins TRBV3-1 (or the pseudogene TRBV3-2) to TRBJ2-7, with 7 bases aligning to TRBD2. The germline V gene encodes CDR1 LGHDT and CDR2 YNNKEL (reference sequence). The CDR3 length is 15 residues. V trimming: 2 bases; J trimming: 0 bases; junction bases outside the gene matches: 4. The CDR3 region is CASSQSSGSSYEQYV. DNA for the CDR3: TGTGCCAGCAGCCAATCTAGCGGAAGCTCCTACGAGCAGTACGTC.

The rearrangement joins TRBV28 to TRBJ2-7, with 13 bases that match TRBD2. Trimming at V came to 6 bases and at J to 3 bases, leaving 14 bases not matched to a gene. Germline CDR1 is MDHEN and CDR2 is SYDVKM. This CDR3 has 18 residues. CDR3 sequence: CASSQGLAGDVIRYEQYV. For the CDR3, the DNA is TGTGCCAGCAGCCAAGGACTAGCGGGAGACGTAATCCGCTACGAGCAGTACGTC.

The chain links TRBV30 to TRBJ2-5; 10 bases are shared with TRBD1. Germline V gene sequence: CDR1 GTSNPN, CDR2 SVGIG (reference sequence). This CDR3 spans 14 amino acids. V lost 1 base to trimming and J lost 4 bases; unmatched junction nucleotides: 3. The CDR3: CAWSGGTGAETQYF. In DNA, the CDR3 is TGTGCCTGGAGTGGGGGGACAGGGGCAGAGACCCAGTACTTC.